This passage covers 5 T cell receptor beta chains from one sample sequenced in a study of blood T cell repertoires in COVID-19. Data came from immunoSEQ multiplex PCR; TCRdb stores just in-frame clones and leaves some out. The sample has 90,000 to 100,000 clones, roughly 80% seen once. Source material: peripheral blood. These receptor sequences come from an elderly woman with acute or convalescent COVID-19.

The CDR3 sequence: CASSSGPGNLGYTF. In DNA form, the CDR3 reads TGTGCCAGCAGCTCCGGCCCCGGGAACTTAGGCTACACCTTC. The V and J genes are TRBV7-2 and TRBJ1-2; D remains ambiguous. The germline gives CDR1 SGHTA, CDR2 FQGNSA. V lost 4 bases, J lost 8 bases, and 17 bases lay in between. The CDR3 consists of 14 residues.

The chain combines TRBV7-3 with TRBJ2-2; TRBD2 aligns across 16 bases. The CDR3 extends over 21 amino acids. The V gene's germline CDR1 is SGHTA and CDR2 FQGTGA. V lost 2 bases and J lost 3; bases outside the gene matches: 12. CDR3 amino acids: CASSLSAYPGLAGGHTGELFF. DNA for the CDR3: TGTGCCAGCAGCTTATCCGCCTATCCGGGACTAGCGGGGGGGCACACCGGGGAGCTGTTTTTT.

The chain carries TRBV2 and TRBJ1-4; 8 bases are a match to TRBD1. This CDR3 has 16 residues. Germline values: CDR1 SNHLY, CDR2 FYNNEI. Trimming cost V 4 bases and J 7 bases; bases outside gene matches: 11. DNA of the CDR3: TGTGCCAGCAGTGCCGGAGTCAGGGGGCGCAGTGAAAAACTGTTTTTT. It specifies CASSAGVRGRSEKLFF.

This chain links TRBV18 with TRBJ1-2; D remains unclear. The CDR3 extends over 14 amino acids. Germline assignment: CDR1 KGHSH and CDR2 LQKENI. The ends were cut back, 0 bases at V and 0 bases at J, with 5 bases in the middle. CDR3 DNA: TGTGCCAGCTCACCACCTCTCTCTAACTATGGCTACACCTTC. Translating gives CASSPPLSNYGYTF.

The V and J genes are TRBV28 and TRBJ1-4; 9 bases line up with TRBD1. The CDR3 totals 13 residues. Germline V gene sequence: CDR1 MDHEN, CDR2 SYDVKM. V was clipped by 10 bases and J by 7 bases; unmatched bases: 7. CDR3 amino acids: CATLQGAGEKLFF. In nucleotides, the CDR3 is TGTGCCACCTTACAGGGGGCGGGTGAAAAACTGTTTTTT.